Sequencing of this T cell receptor beta chain was carried out in a study of early T cells in non-severe SARS-CoV-2 infection. CDR1 and CDR2 from the germline V gene are DFQATT and SNEGSKA (reference sequence). The CDR3 runs to 14 residues. TCRdb re-called the 5' RACE reads through MiXCR, storing one row per CDR3 protein. The sample holds about 80,000 distinct CDR3 sequences, less than 15% seen once. This clonotype was counted only a few times. Germline and junction disagree at one end, which may indicate a read error. The sequences come from whole blood, collected at baseline. The chain carries TRBV20-1 and TRBJ2-3, with D possibly called TRBD1 or TRBD2 (6 bases each). This receptor was obtained from an adult who was a healthcare worker with PCR-confirmed SARS-CoV-2 infection or an uninfected control (not recorded which). The donor label of this sample is uncertain. CDR3 residues: CSAGLTSRTDTQYF. CDR3 bases: TGCAGTGCTGGGCTGACTAGTAGGACAGATACACAGTATTTT.